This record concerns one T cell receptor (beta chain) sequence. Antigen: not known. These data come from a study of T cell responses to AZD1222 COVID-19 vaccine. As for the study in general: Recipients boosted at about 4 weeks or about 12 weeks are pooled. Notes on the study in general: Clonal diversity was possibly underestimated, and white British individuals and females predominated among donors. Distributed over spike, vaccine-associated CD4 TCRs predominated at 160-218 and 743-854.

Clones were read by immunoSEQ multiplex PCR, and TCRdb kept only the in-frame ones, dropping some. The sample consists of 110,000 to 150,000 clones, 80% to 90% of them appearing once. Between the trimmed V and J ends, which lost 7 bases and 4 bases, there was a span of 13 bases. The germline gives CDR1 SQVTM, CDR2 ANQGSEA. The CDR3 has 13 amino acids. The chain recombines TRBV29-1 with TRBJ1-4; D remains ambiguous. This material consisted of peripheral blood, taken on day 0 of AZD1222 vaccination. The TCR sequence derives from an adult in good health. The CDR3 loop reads CSAARALNEKLFF. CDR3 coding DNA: TGCAGCGCCGCCCGGGCCCTTAATGAAAAACTGTTTTTT.